This T cell receptor (beta chain) was observed in a study of blood T cell repertoires in COVID-19. Produced via immunoSEQ multiplex PCR; TCRdb's table is partial and in-frame only. The sample consists of around 180,000 clones, 70% to 85% of them appearing once. The V gene's germline CDR1 is LNHDA and CDR2 SQIVND (reference sequence). This CDR3 has 15 amino acids. Trimming pared 8 bases from V and 2 bases from J, leaving 16 bases between. The sample holds a few counts of this clone. J is TRBJ1-3 and V is TRBV19; unclear D gene. The source material was peripheral blood. The origin of this receptor is a woman in her twenties or thirties with acute or convalescent COVID-19. CDR3 amino acids: CASAASGSAGNTIYF. The CDR3 DNA is TGTGCCAGTGCGGCTAGCGGGTCAGCTGGAAACACCATATATTTT.